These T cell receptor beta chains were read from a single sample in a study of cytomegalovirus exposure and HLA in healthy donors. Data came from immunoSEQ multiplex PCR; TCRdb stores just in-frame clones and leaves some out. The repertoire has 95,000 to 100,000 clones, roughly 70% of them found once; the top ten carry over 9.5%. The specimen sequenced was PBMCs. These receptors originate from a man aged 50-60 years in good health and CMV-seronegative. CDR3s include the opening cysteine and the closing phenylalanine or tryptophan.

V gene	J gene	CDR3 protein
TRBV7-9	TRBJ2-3	CASSRRTGATDTQYF
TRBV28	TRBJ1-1	CASSRQGVGTEAFF
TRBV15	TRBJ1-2	CATSRETGSNYGYTF
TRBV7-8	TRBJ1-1	CASSPYRFSNTEAFF
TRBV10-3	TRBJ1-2	CAISGQGGDYGYTF
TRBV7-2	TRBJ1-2	CASSPTTGIYGYTF
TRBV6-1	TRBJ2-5	CASQIRDSSFSYF
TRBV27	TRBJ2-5	CASSPRTGLETQYF
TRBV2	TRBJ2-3	CASSNKASGGTDTQYF
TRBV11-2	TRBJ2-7	CASSSPDRGSYEQYF
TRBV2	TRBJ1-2	CASSTTGGAVGGYTF
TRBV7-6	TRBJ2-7	CASSLQRDYEQYF
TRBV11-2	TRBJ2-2	CASSLSAPRELFF
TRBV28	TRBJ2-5	CASSHSGEPIEEETQYF
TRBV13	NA	CASSHREGSPYEQYF
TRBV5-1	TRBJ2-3	CASSDEGRQVTDTQYF
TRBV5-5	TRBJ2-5	CASSRTTGIETQYF
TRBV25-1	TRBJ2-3	CASSDQQGGTDTQYF
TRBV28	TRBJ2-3	CASSLVGDTQYF
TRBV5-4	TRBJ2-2	CASSLRQTTTGELFF
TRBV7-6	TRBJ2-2	CASQLMAATNTGELFF
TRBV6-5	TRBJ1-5	CASSRTGISNQPQHF
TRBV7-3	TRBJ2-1	CASSVIQGGEQFF
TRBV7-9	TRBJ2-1	CATGGEYNEQFF
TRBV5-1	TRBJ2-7	CASSLATTRGEQYF
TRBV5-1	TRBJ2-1	CASSFTLLAGVVEQFF
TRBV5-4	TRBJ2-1	CASSSLAGVYNEQFF
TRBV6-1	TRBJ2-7	CASSAGGGGINEQYF
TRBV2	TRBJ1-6	CASSGRGFSPLHF
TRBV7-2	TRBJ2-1	CASSSSPGFEQFF
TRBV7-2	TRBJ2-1	CASSLRRIGASHNEQFF
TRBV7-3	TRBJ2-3	CASSQGAVRDTQYF
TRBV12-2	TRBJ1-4	CASRLAGDRGWGREKLFF
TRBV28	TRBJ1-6	CASNSLQSSYNSPLHF
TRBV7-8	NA	CASSLSQGAFYEQYF
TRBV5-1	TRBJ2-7	CASSLDGQSSYEQYF
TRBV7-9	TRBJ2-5	CASSPGRTSGKETQYF
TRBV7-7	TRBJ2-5	CASSLEGTETQYF
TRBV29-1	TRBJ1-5	CSVEEVTGQPQHF
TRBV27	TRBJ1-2	CASSSPGNGYTF
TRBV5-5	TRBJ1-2	CASSSHGVGGNYGYTF
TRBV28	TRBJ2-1	CASGRPGLAGGGSYNEQFF
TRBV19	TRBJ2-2	CATGRSGVVGGELFF
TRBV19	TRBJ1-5	CASSTKTGGFNQPQHF
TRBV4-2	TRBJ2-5	CASSLNDRDRTETQYF
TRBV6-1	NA	CASSPGQSYEQYF
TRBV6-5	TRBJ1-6	CASSKDLSGSPLHF
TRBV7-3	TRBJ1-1	CASSGGTEAFF
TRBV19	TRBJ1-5	CATMDRDSNQPQHF
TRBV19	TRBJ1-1	CASSMSGAMNTEAFF
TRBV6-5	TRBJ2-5	CASRGGRETQYF
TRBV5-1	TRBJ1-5	CASSLETGSNQPQHF
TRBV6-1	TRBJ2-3	CASSDRRGREYTDTQYF